This T cell receptor (beta chain) was sequenced for a study of blood T cell repertoires in COVID-19. Generated by immunoSEQ multiplex PCR, the TCRdb table keeps only in-frame clones and is missing some. The data contain 360,000 or so clones, around 89% of them singletons. This CDR3 region has 16 residues. Germline-derived CDR1 and CDR2 are SEHNR and FQNEAQ (reference sequence). V lost 1 base and J 7 bases, leaving 20 bases between the germline ends. The V and J genes are TRBV7-9 and TRBJ2-7; D is possibly TRBD2 (6 bases). The sequenced sample was peripheral blood. The sequence was collected from a young man with active or convalescent COVID-19. CDR3 amino acids: CASSLERASSVEEQYF. CDR3 sequence (DNA): TGTGCCAGCAGCTTAGAGCGGGCCTCCAGTGTGGAGGAGCAGTACTTC.